The next 6 T cell receptor beta chains were all read from a single sample in a study of blood T cell repertoires in COVID-19. Using immunoSEQ multiplex PCR, the repertoire was profiled, and TCRdb retains in-frame clones only, with some absent. The table shows about 74,000 clones, with about four fifths occurring only once. Sequencing was performed on peripheral blood. Every receptor here comes from a man between 70 and 80 years old with acute or convalescent COVID-19.

CDR3 bases: TGTGCCACCAGCAGAGATGGGGGTAGCGGGAGACTGAGCACCGGGGAGCTGTTTTTT. This codes for CATSRDGGSGRLSTGELFF. The gene calls are TRBV15 and TRBJ2-2; 9 nucleotides align to TRBD2. From germline, CDR1 is LNHNV and CDR2 YYDKDF (reference sequence). The length of the CDR3 is 19 residues. V lost 0 bases to trimming and J lost 4 bases; unmatched junction nucleotides: 12.

To note about this clone: The junction shows a germline mismatch at one end, possibly a read error. The chain carries TRBV7-7 and TRBJ2-3; D uncertain. Germline CDR1 is SSHAT and CDR2 is FNYEAQ (reference sequence). CDR3 length: 13 residues. The CDR3 DNA is TGTGCTAGCAGCTTAACTCCCCCAGATACGCAGTATTTT. Translated: CASSLTPPDTQYF.

This clone was seen only once. This chain uses TRBV7-9 with TRBJ2-6, with D unclear. Germline values: CDR1 SEHNR, CDR2 FQNEAQ (reference sequence). The V and J ends lost 5 bases and 3 bases respectively, with 11 bases between them. This CDR3 region has 15 residues. This CDR3 is CASSTTGGGANVLTF. CDR3 bases: TGTGCCAGCAGCACGACGGGTGGTGGGGCCAACGTCCTGACTTTC.

The chain couples TRBV27 to TRBJ2-7; maybe TRBD1 (6 bases). Trimming pared 7 bases from V and 2 bases from J, leaving 12 bases between. The CDR3 is 13 residues long. The germline CDR1 and CDR2 sequences are MNHEY and SMNVEV (reference sequence). CDR3 sequence reads: CASTDSLTYEQYF. For the CDR3, the DNA is TGTGCCAGCACGGACAGTCTCACCTACGAGCAGTACTTC.

The CDR3, as DNA: TGTGCCTGGGAGTCGGTCTCCTACGAGCAGTACTTC. Protein sequence: CAWESVSYEQYF. V and J are TRBV30 and TRBJ2-7; D is uncertain. This CDR3 spans 12 amino acids. The ends were cut back, 5 bases at V and 0 bases at J, with 8 bases in the middle. Germline CDR1 reads GTSNPN; CDR2 reads SVGIG (reference sequence).

V and J are TRBV11-3 and TRBJ2-3, with TRBD1 identical over 7 bases. The CDR3 consists of 14 residues. From germline, CDR1 is SGHNT and CDR2 YENEEA. V lost 4 bases to trimming and J lost 10 bases; unmatched junction nucleotides: 11. The CDR3 spells CASSSSIGTAAQYF. The CDR3 DNA reads TGTGCCAGCAGCTCCTCAATCGGGACAGCTGCGCAGTATTTT.